What follows are 5 T cell receptor beta chains derived from one specimen sequenced in a study of T cells in localized non-small cell lung cancer. Measured with immunoSEQ multiplex PCR; TCRdb has only the in-frame clones, and not every one. In the table there are about 52,000 clones, roughly 90% of which are singletons. The source material was peripheral blood, sampled before any cancer treatment. These TCRs come from a male donor aged 60 or older with stage III squamous cell lung carcinoma.

The CDR3 protein is CASSLDKGPRYGYTF. The CDR3 DNA is TGTGCCAGCAGCTTAGATAAGGGACCGCGGTATGGCTACACCTTC. The chain has TRBV11-2 and TRBJ1-2, with a possible D match to TRBD1 (5 bases). The CDR3 runs 15 residues. CDR1 and CDR2 from the germline V gene are SGHAT and FQNNGV. Trimming stripped 0 bases from V and 5 bases from J, with 13 bases between.

The rearrangement uses TRBV6-1 and TRBJ2-1, with 8 nucleotides matching TRBD1. This CDR3 is 15 amino acids long. The V gene's germline CDR1 is MNHNS and CDR2 SASEGT. J gave up 6 bases and V 6 bases, and 10 bases lay outside the gene matches. The CDR3 reads CASRGAGGNGNEQFF. CDR3 nucleotides: TGTGCCAGCAGGGGAGCAGGGGGCAATGGCAATGAGCAGTTCTTC.

This clone was counted a single time. The genes are TRBV5-1 and TRBJ1-2; weak D call: TRBD1 (5 bases). The germline CDR1 and CDR2 sequences are SGHRS and YFSETQ. This CDR3 is 11 amino acids long. Trimming removed 5 bases from V and 4 bases from J, with 6 bases in between. The CDR3, as DNA: TGCGCCAGCAGTAGGGGCTATGGCTACACCTTC. Translation: CASSRGYGYTF.

The V call is TRBV14, the J call TRBJ2-2; tentatively, D is TRBD2 (6 bases). Per germline, CDR1 SGHDN and CDR2 FVKESK. CDR3 length equals 18 residues. Trimming took 1 base from V and 8 from J, leaving 23 bases between them. The CDR3 region has the DNA TGTGCCAGCAGCCAAGTGCCCCGCCAGGGAGGTGATAAGGGGGAGCTGTTTTTT. It codes for CASSQVPRQGGDKGELFF.

The chain has TRBV6-6 and TRBJ1-1, with D maybe TRBD1 (5 bases). The CDR3 covers 14 residues. Between the trimmed V and J ends, which lost 7 bases and 5 bases, there was a span of 17 bases. Per germline, CDR1 MNHNY and CDR2 SVGAGI (reference sequence). The CDR3 reads CASIGRQGRTEAFF. DNA of the CDR3: TGTGCCAGCATAGGGAGGCAGGGAAGGACTGAAGCTTTCTTT.